The source of this T cell receptor (beta chain) is a study of blood T cell repertoires in COVID-19. Sequencing used immunoSEQ multiplex PCR; TCRdb keeps in-frame clones, though not all of them. The repertoire holds around 190,000 clones, with more than 75% as singletons. Turning to this clone: Its ends do not fully match the called genes, so a read error is possible.

In germline, CDR1 is LGHNA, CDR2 YNFKEQ. The CDR3 extends over 17 amino acids. The clonotype originates from a woman in her sixties or seventies with COVID-19, enrolled during active disease. The genes are TRBV4-2 and TRBJ2-7; 9 bases line up with TRBD1. Sequencing was done on a sample of peripheral blood. The CDR3 protein is CVSSQPLRTGASYEQYF. The CDR3 DNA is TGTGTCAGCAGCCAACCTTTACGGACAGGGGCGTCCTACGAGCAGTACTTC.